This record covers a single TCR beta chain. For CDR3 and TCR beta VDJ profiling, genomic DNA was the template used. TCRdb re-called the reads through MiXCR, storing one row per CDR3 protein. The sample holds about 180,000 distinct CDR3 sequences, approximately 46% seen once. The V end lost 6 bases, the J end lost 5 bases, and 10 bases lay between the germline ends. From germline, CDR1 is KGHDR and CDR2 SFDVKD. This CDR3 contains 14 residues. These data belong to a study of CD8+CD57+ T cells in acquired aplastic anemia. As for the study in general: Roughly 3 ug was the average amount of DNA from sorted CD4+ and CD8+ cells.

This chain uses TRBV24-1 with TRBJ1-6; D perhaps matches TRBD1 (5 bases). The sample consisted of sorted CD4+, CD8+, or CD8+CD57+ T cells (not recorded which) from PBMCs. The sequence was collected from a human donor in good health. CDR3: CATSRGVNNSPLHF. CDR3 coding DNA: TGTGCCACCAGTCGGGGGGTGAATAATTCACCCCTCCACTTT.